One and the same sample provided the 28 T cell receptor beta chains below, sequenced in a study of metastatic and nonmetastatic thyroid tumors. Not a single patient had been given any form of treatment at any point before undergoing thyroid surgery. TCRdb recomputed clones from the PCR reads via MiXCR. This sample carries about 90,000 clones, about 9.1% of them seen once, and the ten largest clones take roughly 10%. The sequenced material came from blood. The receptors shown here come from a female donor with papillary thyroid cancer or a benign thyroid nodule (not recorded which). Some clones in this sample may be carry-over from other donors' samples.

This clone was detected ten times or more. The V call is TRBV6-2 or TRBV6-3, the J call TRBJ2-7; 8 bases align to TRBD2. The CDR3 loop spans 15 amino acids. Trimming took 4 bases from V and 0 from J; bases not matched to a gene: 5. Germline-derived CDR1 and CDR2 are MNHEY and SVGEGT. For the CDR3, the DNA is TGTGCCAGCAGTTCCAGCGGGGGATCCTCCTACGAGCAGTACTTC. It specifies CASSSSGGSSYEQYF.

This clone was counted many times. The chain employs TRBV9 and TRBJ2-1; D gene uncertain. The CDR3 consists of 13 residues. Deletions cut 3 bases from V and 7 bases from J, with 11 bases between. Germline CDR1 SGDLS, CDR2 YYNGEE. The CDR3 DNA is TGTGCCAGCAGCGGCGTACGGCGGAATGAGCAGTTCTTC. This translates into CASSGVRRNEQFF.

This clone occurred many times. The chain employs TRBV10-3 and TRBJ2-7; TRBD2 is a possible D gene (7 bases). The CDR3 extends over 14 amino acids. Germline V CDR1 and CDR2: ENHRY, SYGVKD. The V end lost 6 bases, the J end lost 0 bases, and 12 bases lay between the germline ends. The CDR3 nucleotides read TGTGCCATCAGAGCGGGACAAGGCTCCTACGAGCAGTACTTC. It codes for CAIRAGQGSYEQYF.

This clone was seen at least ten times. This rearrangement joins TRBV7-9 to TRBJ2-7; 8 bases align to TRBD1. The CDR3 has 14 residues. Germline CDR1 is SEHNR and CDR2 is FQNEAQ (reference sequence). With V trimmed by 5 bases and J by 2 bases, 5 bases remained unmatched. In DNA, the CDR3 is TGTGCCAGCAGCAAGCGGACAGGGACCTACGAGCAGTACTTC. The encoded protein is CASSKRTGTYEQYF.

The J gene is TRBJ1-4, the V gene TRBV5-6; D is perhaps TRBD1 (6 bases). Germline values: CDR1 SGHDT, CDR2 YYEEEE. The CDR3 has 16 amino acids. V was pared by 4 bases and J by 3 bases, with 16 bases between. For the CDR3, the DNA is TGTGCCAGCAGCCCACCCTGGCCAGGGGCTAATGAAAAACTGTTTTTT. Its protein is CASSPPWPGANEKLFF.

This clone was observed a handful of times. Within the sample, other DNA sequences also encode this same CDR3. The chain is built from TRBV6-1 and TRBJ2-5, with D unresolved. Germline loops: CDR1 MNHNS, CDR2 SASEGT. This CDR3 region has 13 residues. V was shortened by 7 bases and J by 2 bases, with 11 bases between the two germline ends. The CDR3 bases are TGTGCCAGCACTGGAGCCCTACAAGAGACCCAGTACTTC. Translated: CASTGALQETQYF.

The V call is TRBV6-5, the J call TRBJ2-5, with 11 bases identical to TRBD2. CDR3 length: 16 amino acids. Trimming cost V 7 bases and J 4 bases; bases outside gene matches: 11. Germline values: CDR1 MNHEY, CDR2 SVGAGI. CDR3 nucleotide sequence: TGTGCCAGCATCCAGGGGCTAGCGGGGGGAGTAGAGACCCAGTACTTC. The encoded protein is CASIQGLAGGVETQYF.

The chain couples TRBV15 to TRBJ1-4; TRBD1 matches at 8 bases. This CDR3 has 17 residues. Germline CDR1 and CDR2: LNHNV and YYDKDF (reference sequence). After removal of 3 bases from V and 6 bases from J, the junction contained 12 bases not matched to a gene. CDR3 loop: CATSRIGQGNYDEKLFF. Here the CDR3 DNA reads TGTGCCACCAGCAGGATAGGACAGGGAAATTACGATGAAAAACTGTTTTTT.

This clone has at least ten counts. The chain uses TRBV2 and TRBJ2-1; the D is unclear. CDR3 size: 15 residues. With 6 bases removed from V and 2 bases from J, the gap between germline ends came to 14 bases. CDR1 and CDR2 from the germline V gene are SNHLY and FYNNEI. The chain's CDR3 is CASSPWAPTYNEQFF. DNA of the CDR3: TGTGCCAGCAGCCCCTGGGCCCCTACCTACAATGAGCAGTTCTTC.

This clone was observed many times. The chain employs TRBV7-3 and TRBJ1-6; D possibly corresponds to TRBD1 (5 bases). The V and J ends lost 4 bases and 5 bases respectively, with 9 bases between them. From germline, CDR1 is SGHTA and CDR2 FQGTGA. CDR3 length equals 14 residues. The CDR3 coding sequence is TGTGCCAGCAGCTGGGACCACGATAATTCACCCCTCCACTTT. Residues: CASSWDHDNSPLHF.

This clone appeared many times. The chain couples TRBV11-2 to TRBJ1-6; TRBD1 matches 7 bases. Per germline, CDR1 SGHAT and CDR2 FQNNGV. V lost 3 bases to trimming and J lost 14 bases; unmatched junction nucleotides: 10. This CDR3 spans 14 amino acids. CDR3 sequence (DNA): TGTGCCAGCAGCTTGGGCACAGGGGTGAGGACCCTCCACTTT. Translated, it gives CASSLGTGVRTLHF.

The chain combines TRBV12-3 or TRBV12-4 with TRBJ2-1; TRBD2 might be the D (7 bases). The V end lost 1 base, the J end lost 3 bases, and 16 bases lay between the germline ends. CDR3 length: 17 residues. The CDR3 is CASSLVGGALLYNEQFF. The DNA of the CDR3 is TGTGCCAGCAGTTTAGTTGGGGGGGCATTGCTCTACAATGAGCAGTTCTTC.

This clone was recorded a few times. This sequence joins TRBV6-2 or TRBV6-3 and TRBJ2-2, with TRBD2 matching 10 bases. The CDR3 consists of 17 residues. From germline, CDR1 is MNHEY and CDR2 SVGEGT. The V segment lost 7 bases and the J segment 3 bases; nucleotides outside the gene matches: 11. CDR3 sequence: CASKRGGLAGDTGELFF. The CDR3 DNA is TGTGCCAGCAAAAGGGGGGGCCTAGCGGGGGACACCGGGGAGCTGTTTTTT.

The chain recombines TRBV5-4 with TRBJ2-7; possibly TRBD1 for D (5 bases). CDR1 and CDR2 (germline): SGHNT, YYREEE (reference sequence). V was trimmed by 2 bases and J by 2 bases, leaving 11 bases between them. This CDR3 spans 14 amino acids. This chain's CDR3 is CASSFPGPAYEQYF. CDR3 nucleotides: TGTGCCAGCAGCTTCCCAGGGCCGGCCTACGAGCAGTACTTC.

On this clone: A clone one base away is much larger, so this may be a read error. This chain joins TRBV2 and TRBJ1-1; D is uncertain. V shed 11 bases and J shed 3 bases, with 16 bases lying between them. Germline CDR1 and CDR2: SNHLY and FYNNEI. CDR3 length: 13 residues. The CDR3 sequence: CAYSRELDTEAFF. In DNA form, the CDR3 reads TGTGCCTACTCGAGGGAGCTGGACACTGAAGCTTTCTTT.

At least ten counts were recorded for this clone. The V call is TRBV7-3, the J call TRBJ2-3; 7 nucleotides match TRBD2. CDR3 size: 18 residues. Trimming at V came to 5 bases and at J to 2 bases, leaving 16 bases not matched to a gene. The germline V gene has CDR1 SGHTA and CDR2 FQGTGA. The CDR3 loop reads CASSRGFFERGLTDTQYF. The CDR3 DNA is TGTGCCAGCAGCCGCGGTTTTTTCGAGCGGGGCCTCACAGATACGCAGTATTTT.

This clone was seen ten or more times. The chain has TRBV3-1 and TRBJ2-7; 8 nucleotides agree with TRBD1. J lost 6 bases, V lost 4 bases, and 11 bases had no gene match. This CDR3 has 15 amino acids. Germline V gene lookup returns CDR1 LGHDT and CDR2 YNNKEL (reference sequence). The CDR3 DNA follows: TGTGCCAGCAGCCCGCCGGGACAGGTATACATCGAGCAGTACTTC. Amino acids: CASSPPGQVYIEQYF.

There are many counts of this clone. The chain joins TRBV6-1 to TRBJ1-2, with TRBD1 matching over 10 bases. CDR3 length: 14 amino acids. After removal of 5 bases from V and 3 bases from J, the junction contained 3 bases not matched to a gene. The germline CDR1 and CDR2 sequences are MNHNS and SASEGT. The CDR3 DNA sequence: TGTGCCAGCAGTAGGGACAGGGGTTACTATGGCTACACCTTC. Translated, it gives CASSRDRGYYGYTF.

The sample holds many counts of this clone. The gene calls are TRBV6-1 and TRBJ2-7; perhaps TRBD1 as D (6 bases). CDR1 is MNHNS and CDR2 is SASEGT in the germline V gene. This CDR3 comprises 16 residues. V lost 3 bases, J lost 3 bases, and 18 bases lay in between. CDR3 nucleotides: TGTGCCAGCAGTGATCTTTTCAGGACCAGGGGCTACGAGCAGTACTTC. Protein product: CASSDLFRTRGYEQYF.

This clone was seen repeatedly, ten times or more. The J gene is TRBJ2-5, the V gene TRBV3-1, with D possibly matching TRBD2 (5 bases). Germline values: CDR1 LGHDT, CDR2 YNNKEL (reference sequence). The CDR3 has 19 residues. Trimming left V 4 bases short and J 1 base short, with 25 bases between. CDR3 protein: CASSRESAEQTIFQETQYF. CDR3 nucleotide sequence: TGTGCCAGCAGCCGGGAGAGCGCGGAACAAACTATCTTCCAAGAGACCCAGTACTTC.

This clone has a count of ten or more. The chain has TRBV7-9 and TRBJ2-7; tentatively, D is TRBD1 (5 bases). The germline V gene has CDR1 SEHNR and CDR2 FQNEAQ (reference sequence). Trimming took 2 bases from V and 0 from J, leaving 8 bases between them. The CDR3 is 14 residues long. The CDR3 reads CASSLTRVSYEQYF. The CDR3 DNA follows: TGTGCCAGCAGCTTAACCAGGGTCTCCTACGAGCAGTACTTC. Full variable domain (missing parts from reference TRBV7-9 and TRBJ2-7): DTGVSQNPRHKITKRGQNVTFRCDPISEHNRLYWYRQTLGQGPEFLTYFQNEAQLEKSRLLSDRFSAERPKGSFSTLEIQRTEQGDSAMYLCASSLTRVSYEQYFGPGTRLTVT.

This clone has ten or more counts. The genes are TRBV14 and TRBJ1-2, with 12 bases that match TRBD1. The V and J ends lost 5 bases and 5 bases, in that order; junction bases with no gene match: 3. The CDR3 consists of 14 residues. In germline, CDR1 is SGHDN, CDR2 FVKESK. The CDR3 nucleotides are TGTGCCAGCAGCGGGACAGGGGGCCTATATGGCTACACCTTC. Translated: CASSGTGGLYGYTF.

This clone was observed at least ten times. The rearrangement joins TRBV6-1 to TRBJ1-2; D possibly corresponds to TRBD1 (5 bases). The ends were cut back, 7 bases at V and 4 bases at J, with 10 bases in the middle. The CDR3 is 12 amino acids. CDR1 MNHNS and CDR2 SASEGT come from the germline V gene. The CDR3 DNA reads as TGTGCCAGCACTAACACAGGCTATGGCTACACCTTC. Amino acids: CASTNTGYGYTF.

This clone was seen repeatedly, ten times or more. This chain connects TRBV5-6 to TRBJ2-7; 7 bases align to TRBD2. From germline, CDR1 is SGHDT and CDR2 YYEEEE. Trimming took 4 bases from V and 1 from J; bases not matched to a gene: 14. The CDR3 has 17 residues. This CDR3 reads CASSPSTSSGLSYEQYF. The CDR3 coding sequence is TGTGCCAGCAGCCCCTCTACTTCTAGCGGACTGTCCTACGAGCAGTACTTC. Drawing the rest from reference TRBV5-6 and TRBJ2-7, the complete variable domain is DAGVTQSPTHLIKTRGQQVTLRCSPKSGHDTVSWYQQALGQGPQFIFQYYEEEERQRGNFPDRFSGHQFPNYSSELNVNALLLGDSALYLCASSPSTSSGLSYEQYFGPGTRLTVT.

This clone was detected many times. This rearrangement joins TRBV3-1 to TRBJ2-7, with D unresolved. V gave up 2 bases and J gave up 1 base, with 12 bases separating them. This CDR3 is 15 amino acids long. Germline CDR1 and CDR2: LGHDT and YNNKEL (reference sequence). This CDR3 reads CASSQSSPGSYEQYF. The CDR3 nucleotides read TGTGCCAGCAGCCAATCCTCCCCTGGATCCTACGAGCAGTACTTC.

This clone was counted ten times or more. The V call is TRBV11-2, the J call TRBJ2-7, with 9 bases matching TRBD1. The CDR3 covers 15 residues. Germline-derived CDR1 and CDR2 are SGHAT and FQNNGV. J was trimmed by 5 bases and V by 1 base; bases with no gene match: 6. CDR3 coding DNA: TGTGCCAGCAGCTTAGTGAGGGGACAGGGCCACGAGCAGTACTTC. It encodes CASSLVRGQGHEQYF.

This clone was seen repeatedly, ten times or more. V is TRBV5-1 and J is TRBJ2-4; D gene unclear. V was shortened by 2 bases and J by 0 bases, with 12 bases between the two germline ends. The CDR3 contains 16 residues. The V gene's germline CDR1 is SGHRS and CDR2 YFSETQ. The chain's CDR3 is CASSFSGTGAKNIQYF. As DNA, the CDR3 is TGCGCCAGCAGCTTTTCAGGAACCGGAGCCAAAAACATTCAGTACTTC.

In this sample, this clone turned up many times. This chain connects TRBV20-1 to TRBJ2-3, with TRBD2 matching over 12 bases. V was pared by 1 base and J by 2 bases, with 7 bases of the junction left unmatched. Per the germline V gene, CDR1 is DFQATT and CDR2 is SNEGSKA (reference sequence). The CDR3 totals 17 residues. In DNA, the CDR3 is TGCAGTGCTAGAGGTCTAGCGGGGGGGTCCTACACAGATACGCAGTATTTT. Its translation: CSARGLAGGSYTDTQYF.